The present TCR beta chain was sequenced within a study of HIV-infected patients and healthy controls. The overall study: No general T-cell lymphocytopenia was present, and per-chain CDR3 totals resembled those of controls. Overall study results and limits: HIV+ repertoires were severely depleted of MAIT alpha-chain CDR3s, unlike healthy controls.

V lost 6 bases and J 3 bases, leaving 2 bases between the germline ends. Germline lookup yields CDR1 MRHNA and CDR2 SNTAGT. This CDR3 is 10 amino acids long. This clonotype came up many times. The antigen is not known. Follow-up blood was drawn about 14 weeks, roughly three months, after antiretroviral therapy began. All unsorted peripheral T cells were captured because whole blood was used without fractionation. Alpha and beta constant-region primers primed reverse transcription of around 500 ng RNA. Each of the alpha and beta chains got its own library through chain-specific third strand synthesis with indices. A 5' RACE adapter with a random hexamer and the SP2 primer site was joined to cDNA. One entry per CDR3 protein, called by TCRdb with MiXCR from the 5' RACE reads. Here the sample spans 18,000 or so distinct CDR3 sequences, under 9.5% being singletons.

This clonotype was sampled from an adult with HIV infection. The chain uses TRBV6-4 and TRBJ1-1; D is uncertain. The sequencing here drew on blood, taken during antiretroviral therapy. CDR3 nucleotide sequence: TGTGCCAGCAGGGACACTGAAGCTTTCTTT. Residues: CASRDTEAFF.